A selection of T cell receptor beta chains follows, all from one sample in a study of immune cell composition in non-small cell lung cancer. Repertoires were generated with immunoSEQ multiplex PCR, while TCRdb's copy carries only in-frame clones and drops some. This sample carries about 8,000 clones, roughly 62% of them seen once, and the ten largest clones take more than 8%. Sequencing input: lung tumor tissue. These TCRs come from a human donor with non-small cell lung cancer. Each CDR3 is given with its conserved first and last residue. Each record gives: CDR3 length, clone size, J gene, V gene, D gene, CDR3 DNA, CDR3 protein. The D gene is left open where the match is weak. Not all rows give a size; the values are once, few, many and, for expanded clones, a class.

14,NA,TRBJ2-2,TRBV5-8,NA,TGTGCCAGCACGGGGACTTTACAAACCGGGGAGCTGTTTTTT,CASTGTLQTGELFF
14,NA,TRBJ2-7,TRBV18,NA,TGTGCCAGCTCACCGCGGGGGCAGGGCTACGAGCAGTACTTC,CASSPRGQGYEQYF
11,few,TRBJ2-3,TRBV29-1,TRBD2,TGCCTAGCGGGAGTGGCAGATACGCAGTATTTT,CLAGVADTQYF
12,few,TRBJ1-1,TRBV2,NA,TGTGCCAGCAGTGAACACGGCACTGAAGCTTTCTTT,CASSEHGTEAFF
19,NA,TRBJ1-1,TRBV28,TRBD1,TGTGCCAGCAGTTTAGGGGACAGGGGGCTTGTCTACATGAACACTGAAGCTTTCTTT,CASSLGDRGLVYMNTEAFF
11,few,TRBJ1-1,TRBV30,TRBD1,TGTGCCTGGAGCCGTGAGGGGGCGACTTTCTTT,CAWSREGATFF
18,once,TRBJ2-5,TRBV18,TRBD2,TGTGCCAGCTCACCCCTACTCTTATCTAGCGGGGGACGAGAGACCCAGTACTTC,CASSPLLLSSGGRETQYF
17,NA,TRBJ1-4,TRBV27,NA,TGTGCCAGCAGTCCGTCGGGCCCAGGGGAAACTAATGAAAAACTGTTTTTT,CASSPSGPGETNEKLFF
13,NA,TRBJ2-1,TRBV5-1,NA,TGCGCCAGCCATACACAGGTAGACAAAGAGCAGTTCTTC,CASHTQVDKEQFF
14,NA,TRBJ2-2,TRBV29-1,NA,TGCAGCGTTGGTAGCGGAAGGAACACCGGGGAGCTGTTTTTT,CSVGSGRNTGELFF
15,NA,TRBJ2-5,TRBV19,TRBD1,TGTGCCAGTAGTAACAAGAAGACAGGGGCGGAGACCCAGTACTTC,CASSNKKTGAETQYF
18,NA,TRBJ2-5,TRBV28,TRBD2,TGTGCCAGCAGCCGAGGACTAGCGGGAGGTTCGGTGGGTGAGACCCAGTACTTC,CASSRGLAGGSVGETQYF
16,NA,TRBJ2-3,TRBV6-5,TRBD2,TGTGCCAGCAGTTACCGGGGGGGCGGGGCCACAGATACGCAGTATTTT,CASSYRGGGATDTQYF
14,NA,TRBJ2-7,TRBV6-1,NA,TGTGCCAGCAGTGCCAACCCGGGGTCCTACGAGCAGTACTTC,CASSANPGSYEQYF
13,few,TRBJ1-1,TRBV29-1,TRBD1,TGCAGCGTTTTCGGGACAGCGAACAGTGAAGCTTTCTTT,CSVFGTANSEAFF
18,medium-sized,TRBJ1-1,TRBV5-1,TRBD1,TGCGCCAGCAGCTGGGGACGGGGACAGGGGGACTGGGACACTGAAGCTTTCTTT,CASSWGRGQGDWDTEAFF
15,NA,TRBJ2-2,TRBV21-1,NA,TGTGCCAGCAGCAGGTCGAGGGGGTCGACCGGGGAGCTGTTTTTT,CASSRSRGSTGELFF
14,NA,TRBJ2-5,TRBV30,NA,TGTGCCTGGAGAAAAAACTGGAGCCAAGAGACCCAGTACTTC,CAWRKNWSQETQYF
15,NA,TRBJ1-1,TRBV10-3,NA,TGTGCCATCAGTTCCGCGGGGACCTCGAACACTGAAGCTTTCTTT,CAISSAGTSNTEAFF
13,few,TRBJ1-1,TRBV7-9,TRBD1,TGTGCCAGCAAGGAGGGGGCGAACACTGAAGCTTTCTTT,CASKEGANTEAFF
17,few,TRBJ2-2,TRBV19,NA,TGTGCCAGTAACCCCGGGACTGCGAGGCCCTCGGCCGGGGAGCTGTTTTTT,CASNPGTARPSAGELFF
18,NA,TRBJ2-3,TRBV7-6,TRBD2,TGTGCCAGCGGCGCGGGGAGCGGGAGGGCCAATAACGTCCGTGGGGCGTATTTT,CASGAGSGRANNVRGAYF
15,NA,TRBJ2-1,TRBV5-6,TRBD2,TGTGCCAGCAGCGGGACTAGCGGGAGCGGGAATGAGCAGTTCTTC,CASSGTSGSGNEQFF
16,NA,TRBJ2-1,TRBV14,NA,TGTGCCAGCAGCCGCACCGGGGCAGGGGCCTACAATGAGCAGTTCTTC,CASSRTGAGAYNEQFF
12,NA,TRBJ1-5,TRBV19,NA,TGTGCCACGCAGGTATCGGATCAGCCCCAGCATTTT,CATQVSDQPQHF
15,NA,TRBJ2-3,TRBV5-1,TRBD2,TGCGCCAGCAGCGGCGGGACTAGCGGGGGCGGTACGCAGTATTTT,CASSGGTSGGGTQYF
11,NA,TRBJ2-5,TRBV28,NA,TGTGCCAGAGTATCGGGGGAGACCCAGTACTTC,CARVSGETQYF
12,NA,TRBJ2-7,TRBV6-1,NA,TGTGCCAGCGACCAGCGAGGCTACGAGCAGTACTTC,CASDQRGYEQYF
14,medium-sized,TRBJ1-4,TRBV5-1,NA,TGCGCCAGCAGCTTGGCCAGGTCGAGCGGAAAACTGTTTTTT,CASSLARSSGKLFF
16,NA,TRBJ1-5,TRBV19,NA,TGTGCCAGTAGTATTAATCCGGCGGTAGGCAATCAGCCCCAGCATTTT,CASSINPAVGNQPQHF
15,NA,TRBJ1-2,TRBV7-9,TRBD1,TGTGCCAGCAGCTTAGGACAGGGGGGCTTATACGGCTACACCTTC,CASSLGQGGLYGYTF
16,once,TRBJ2-3,TRBV13,NA,TGTGCCAGCAGCTCTCGGACAGCCTCTGTCACAGATACGCAGTATTTT,CASSSRTASVTDTQYF
13,NA,TRBJ2-7,TRBV19,NA,TGTGCCAGTAGCCCGGACAGTCCCTACGAGCAGTACTTC,CASSPDSPYEQYF
20,NA,TRBJ1-6,TRBV30,NA,TGTGCCTGGAGTCCCTTCGACGGGAGTTTCGGAAGCTCCTATAATTCACCCCTCCACTTT,CAWSPFDGSFGSSYNSPLHF
13,few,TRBJ1-2,TRBV7-9,NA,TGTGCCAGCAGCTTACAGACTAACTATGGCTACACCTTC,CASSLQTNYGYTF
15,NA,TRBJ2-5,TRBV15,TRBD2,TGTGCCACCAGCAGAGATGGGAGGGGACAAGAGACCCAGTACTTC,CATSRDGRGQETQYF
14,NA,TRBJ1-1,TRBV5-1,NA,TGCGCCAGCAGCTTCGCGGACAGTCGGACTGAAGCTTTCTTT,CASSFADSRTEAFF
15,once,TRBJ1-2,TRBV6-5,NA,TGTGCCAGCAGTCTCGGGTCCCCGACGATCTATGGCTACACCTTC,CASSLGSPTIYGYTF
14,NA,TRBJ2-1,TRBV7-8,NA,TGTGCCAGCAGCTCCGGACAGCAGGGAGCTGAGCAGTTCTTC,CASSSGQQGAEQFF
14,NA,TRBJ2-2,TRBV6-5,NA,TGTGCCAGCTCATGGCATGCGAACACCGGGGAGCTGTTTTTT,CASSWHANTGELFF
15,NA,TRBJ2-7,TRBV6-1,TRBD2,TGTGCCAGCAGTGAACTAGCGGGAAGAACCTACGAGCAGTACTTC,CASSELAGRTYEQYF
16,medium-sized,TRBJ1-1,TRBV7-6,NA,TGTGCCAGCAGCTTAATGAGAGGAGGGATAAACACTGAAGCTTTCTTT,CASSLMRGGINTEAFF
12,NA,TRBJ1-2,TRBV30,NA,TGTGCCTGGAGCCCGTTGCGGGTTGGCTACACCTTC,CAWSPLRVGYTF
14,NA,TRBJ1-5,TRBV6-6,NA,TGTGCCAGCAGTGAGATTGGGGGCAGTCAGCCCCAGCATTTT,CASSEIGGSQPQHF
16,NA,TRBJ2-3,TRBV7-8,TRBD2,TGTGCCAGCAGCTTCGGTCTAGCGGGACCCGCTGATACGCAGTATTTT,CASSFGLAGPADTQYF
13,NA,TRBJ2-7,TRBV28,TRBD2,TGTGCCAGCACCCGGACGGGGGGCTACGAGCAGTACTTC,CASTRTGGYEQYF
16,NA,TRBJ2-4,TRBV28,NA,TGTGCCAGCAGTCCAGGACAGCCCTTAGCCAAAAACATTCAGTACTTC,CASSPGQPLAKNIQYF
11,NA,TRBJ2-3,TRBV20-1,TRBD2,TGCAGTGCTACTAGCGGGGGTTGGCAGTATTTT,CSATSGGWQYF
15,NA,TRBJ1-1,TRBV6-1,NA,TGTGCCACCTCGGTCGGGTCTTACATGAACACTGAAGCTTTCTTT,CATSVGSYMNTEAFF
16,NA,TRBJ2-7,TRBV5-1,NA,TGCGCCAGCAGCTTGGGCGCCGGGGGGCGCTCCTACGAGCAGTACTTC,CASSLGAGGRSYEQYF